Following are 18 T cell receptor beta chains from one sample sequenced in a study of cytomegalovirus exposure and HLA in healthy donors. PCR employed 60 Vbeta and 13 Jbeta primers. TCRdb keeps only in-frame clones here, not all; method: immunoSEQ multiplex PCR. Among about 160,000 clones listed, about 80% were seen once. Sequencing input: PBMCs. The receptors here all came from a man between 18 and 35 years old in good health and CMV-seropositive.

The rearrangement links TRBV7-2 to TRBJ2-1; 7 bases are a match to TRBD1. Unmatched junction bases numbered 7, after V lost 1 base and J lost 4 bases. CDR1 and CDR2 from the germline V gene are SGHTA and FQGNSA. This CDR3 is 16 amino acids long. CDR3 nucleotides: TGTGCCAGCAGCTTAGTGAGTCAGGGGGTTTACAATGAGCAGTTCTTC. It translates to CASSLVSQGVYNEQFF.

As DNA, the CDR3 is TGTGCCAGCAGTCGGACTCCTGGACAGGGGCAAGAGACCCAGTACTTC. It translates to CASSRTPGQGQETQYF. This chain uses TRBV6-6 with TRBJ2-5; 9 nucleotides line up with TRBD1. There are 16 residues in the CDR3. Trimming removed 5 bases from V and 2 bases from J; junction bases left unmatched: 9. Germline V gene lookup returns CDR1 MNHNY and CDR2 SVGAGI (reference sequence).

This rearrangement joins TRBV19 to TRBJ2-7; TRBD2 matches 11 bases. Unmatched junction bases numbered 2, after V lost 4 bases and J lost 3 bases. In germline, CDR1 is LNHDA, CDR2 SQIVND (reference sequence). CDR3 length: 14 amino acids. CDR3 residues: CASSSGTSGYEQYF. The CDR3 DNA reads TGTGCCAGTAGTAGCGGGACTAGCGGCTACGAGCAGTACTTC.

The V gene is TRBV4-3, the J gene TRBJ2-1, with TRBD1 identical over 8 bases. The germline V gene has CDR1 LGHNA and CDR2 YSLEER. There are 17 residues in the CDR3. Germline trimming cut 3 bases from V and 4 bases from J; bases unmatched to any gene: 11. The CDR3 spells CASSQGAGTGSYNEQFF. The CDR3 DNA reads TGCGCCAGCAGCCAGGGTGCCGGGACAGGTAGTTACAATGAGCAGTTCTTC.

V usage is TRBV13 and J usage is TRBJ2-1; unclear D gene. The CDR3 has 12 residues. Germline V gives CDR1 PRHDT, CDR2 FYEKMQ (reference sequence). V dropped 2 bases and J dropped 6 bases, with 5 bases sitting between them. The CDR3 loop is CASSLSSNEQFF. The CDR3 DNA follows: TGTGCCAGCAGCTTATCTAGCAATGAGCAGTTCTTC.

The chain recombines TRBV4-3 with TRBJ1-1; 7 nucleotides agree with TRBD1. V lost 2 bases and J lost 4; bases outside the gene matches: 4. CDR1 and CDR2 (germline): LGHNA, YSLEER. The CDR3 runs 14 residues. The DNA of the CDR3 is TGCGCCAGCAGCCAATTCACAGGGGTCACTGAAGCTTTCTTT. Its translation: CASSQFTGVTEAFF.

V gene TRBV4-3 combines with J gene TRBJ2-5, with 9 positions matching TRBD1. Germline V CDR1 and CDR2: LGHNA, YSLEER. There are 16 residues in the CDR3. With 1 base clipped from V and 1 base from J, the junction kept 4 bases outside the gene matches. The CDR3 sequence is CASSQGTGVLQETQYF. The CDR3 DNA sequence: TGCGCCAGCAGCCAAGGGACAGGGGTCCTCCAAGAGACCCAGTACTTC.

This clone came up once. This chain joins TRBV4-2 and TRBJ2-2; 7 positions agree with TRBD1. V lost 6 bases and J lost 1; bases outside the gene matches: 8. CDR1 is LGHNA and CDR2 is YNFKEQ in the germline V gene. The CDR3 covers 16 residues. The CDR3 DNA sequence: TGTGCCAGCAGTCTTACCGGGACAGTGAACACCGGGGAGCTGTTTTTT. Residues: CASSLTGTVNTGELFF.

The CDR3 nucleotides are TGCGCCAGCAGCTGGGGACAGGGGCACACTGAAGCTTTCTTT. Translated: CASSWGQGHTEAFF. V gene TRBV5-1 combines with J gene TRBJ1-1; 10 nucleotides agree with TRBD1. The germline CDR1 and CDR2 sequences are SGHRS and YFSETQ. V dropped 3 bases and J dropped 3; count of bases not matched to a gene: 2. The CDR3 runs to 14 residues.

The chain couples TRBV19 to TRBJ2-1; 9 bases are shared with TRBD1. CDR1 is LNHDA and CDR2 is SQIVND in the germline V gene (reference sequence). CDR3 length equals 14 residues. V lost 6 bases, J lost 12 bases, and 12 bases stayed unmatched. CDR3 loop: CASRTGGLIFGQFF. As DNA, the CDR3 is TGTGCCAGTAGGACAGGGGGTCTTATTTTTGGGCAGTTCTTC.

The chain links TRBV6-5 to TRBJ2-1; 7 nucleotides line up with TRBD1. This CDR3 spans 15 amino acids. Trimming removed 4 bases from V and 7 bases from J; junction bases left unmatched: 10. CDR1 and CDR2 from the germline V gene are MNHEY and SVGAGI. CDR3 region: CASSSGRQGRNEQFF. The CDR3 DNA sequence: TGTGCCAGCAGTTCGGGCCGACAGGGTCGAAATGAGCAGTTCTTC.

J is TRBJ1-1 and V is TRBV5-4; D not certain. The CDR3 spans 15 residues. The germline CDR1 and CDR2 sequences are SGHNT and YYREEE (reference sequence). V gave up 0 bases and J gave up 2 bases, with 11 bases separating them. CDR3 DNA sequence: TGTGCCAGCAGCTTGGCGTGGACGGGAAACACTGAAGCTTTCTTT. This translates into CASSLAWTGNTEAFF.

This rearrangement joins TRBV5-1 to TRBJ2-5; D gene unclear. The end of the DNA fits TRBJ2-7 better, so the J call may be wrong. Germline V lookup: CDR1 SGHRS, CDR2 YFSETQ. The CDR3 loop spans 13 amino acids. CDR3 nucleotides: TGCGCCAGCAGCTTGGACTCCCCTTACGAGCAGTACTTC. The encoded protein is CASSLDSPYEQYF.

The CDR3, as DNA: TGTGCCAGCAGTTTCGGGATGCCGGTTGGGGCCAACGTCCTGACTTTC. This codes for CASSFGMPVGANVLTF. The V call is TRBV6-5, the J call TRBJ2-6; possible D gene TRBD2, 5 bases. Trimming left V 4 bases short and J 3 bases short, with 13 bases between. In germline, CDR1 is MNHEY, CDR2 SVGAGI. This CDR3 comprises 16 residues.

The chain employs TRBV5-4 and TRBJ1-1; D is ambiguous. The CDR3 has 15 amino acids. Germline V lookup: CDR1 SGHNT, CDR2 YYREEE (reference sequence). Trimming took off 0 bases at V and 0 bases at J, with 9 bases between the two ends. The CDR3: CASSLDYSLNTEAFF. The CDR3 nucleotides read TGTGCCAGCAGCTTGGATTACAGCTTGAACACTGAAGCTTTCTTT. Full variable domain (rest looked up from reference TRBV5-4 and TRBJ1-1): ETGVTQSPTHLIKTRGQQVTLRCSSQSGHNTVSWYQQALGQGPQFIFQYYREEENGRGNFPPRFSGLQFPNYSSELNVNALELDDSALYLCASSLDYSLNTEAFFGQGTRLTVV.

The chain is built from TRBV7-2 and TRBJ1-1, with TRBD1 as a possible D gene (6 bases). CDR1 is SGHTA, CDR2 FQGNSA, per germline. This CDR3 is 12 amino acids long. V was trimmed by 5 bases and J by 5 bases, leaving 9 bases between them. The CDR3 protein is CASSRDMTEAFF. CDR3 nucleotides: TGTGCCAGCAGCAGGGACATGACTGAAGCTTTCTTT.

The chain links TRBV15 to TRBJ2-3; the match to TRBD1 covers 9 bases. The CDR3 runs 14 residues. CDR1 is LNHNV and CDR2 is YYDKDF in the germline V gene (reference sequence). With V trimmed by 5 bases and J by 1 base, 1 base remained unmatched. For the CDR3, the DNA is TGTGCCACCAGCCGGGACAGGGGCACAGATACGCAGTATTTT. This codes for CATSRDRGTDTQYF.

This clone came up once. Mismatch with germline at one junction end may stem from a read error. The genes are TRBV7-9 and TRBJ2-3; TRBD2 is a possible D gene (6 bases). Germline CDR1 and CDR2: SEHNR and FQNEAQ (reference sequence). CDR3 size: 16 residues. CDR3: CSSSLGAGSYTDTQYF. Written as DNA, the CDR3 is TGTTCCAGCAGCTTAGGCGCCGGGAGCTACACAGATACGCAGTATTTT.